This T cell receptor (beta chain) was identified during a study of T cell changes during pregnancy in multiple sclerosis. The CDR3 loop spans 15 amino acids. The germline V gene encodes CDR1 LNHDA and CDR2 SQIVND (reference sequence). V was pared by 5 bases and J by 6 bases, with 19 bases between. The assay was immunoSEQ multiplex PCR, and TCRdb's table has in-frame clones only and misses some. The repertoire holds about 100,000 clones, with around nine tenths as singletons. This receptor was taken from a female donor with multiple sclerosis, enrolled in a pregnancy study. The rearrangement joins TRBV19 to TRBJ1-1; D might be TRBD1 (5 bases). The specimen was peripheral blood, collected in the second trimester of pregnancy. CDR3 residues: CASSSSGGLGAEAFF. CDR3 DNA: TGTGCCAGTAGTTCCTCCGGGGGGTTGGGCGCTGAAGCTTTCTTT.